This T cell receptor beta chain was observed in a study of blood T cells in healthy people across ages. The study, taken as a whole, reports: The study found more naive CD4+ cells and higher diversity in long-lived than aged donors.

This clonotype was detected once. What it binds is not known. The CDR3 has 17 amino acids. Germline values: CDR1 LGHDT, CDR2 YNNKEL (reference sequence). Trimming took 0 bases from V and 2 from J, leaving 16 bases between them. Next came a second PCR, run for about 7 to 12 cycles, which used a sample-barcoded 5' primer along with a J-beta primer mix. TCRdb passed the 5' RACE reads through MiXCR, listing each CDR3 protein once. The profile covers roughly 680,000 distinct CDR3 sequences, with roughly 49% appearing a single time and 30% to 35% taken by the ten largest. This receptor was obtained from a woman aged 55-69 years in good health. Sequencing was carried out using blood. The gene calls are TRBV3-1 and TRBJ1-2; a possible D gene is TRBD1 (6 bases). CDR3 sequence reads: CASSQESLQGRNYGYTF. The CDR3 nucleotides read TGTGCCAGCAGCCAAGAATCATTACAGGGTAGGAACTATGGCTACACCTTC.